This TCR beta chain comes out of a study of T cells in Graves' hyperthyroidism and ophthalmopathy (dated by TCRdb to about 2019). Some background on the complete study: Peripheral blood samples were taken at initial diagnosis, before any treatment was given. In six Graves' hyperthyroidism patients, the study also compared T-cell repertoires from thyroid tissue with T-cell repertoires from blood. To identify distinguishing TCR V-J signatures, a discovery cohort of 100 patients was used, comprising approximately 40 with Graves' ophthalmopathy and around 57 with stable Graves' hyperthyroidism. The paper describes TCR Vbeta CDR3 sequencing of 135 peripheral blood samples, made up of about 40 ophthalmopathy patients, some 80 hyperthyroidism patients and 17 progressor patients. Prospective prediction of ophthalmopathy was tested in an independent validation cohort consisting of about 19 hyperthyroidism patients and some 17 patients who later progressed to ophthalmopathy. Following sampling, methimazole starting at 30 mg daily was given to hyperthyroidism patients, and high-dose intravenous methylprednisolone was given to ophthalmopathy patients. The roughly 91 discovery patients were randomly divided into training and test sets at a 7:3 ratio.

At the junction V is shortened by 6 bases and J by 3 bases, with 12 bases in between. According to the germline V gene (reference sequence), CDR1 reads SEHNR and CDR2 reads FQNEAQ. From cysteine to phenylalanine, the CDR3 is 13 amino acids long. Of all the DNA, just the CDR3 is kept, 39 bases in frame from base 1. Ophthalmopathy patients had moderately to severely active disease, with a Clinical Activity Score of 3 or more, a NOSPECS grade of 4 or more, and a disease duration of less than 3 months. Patients with uncontrolled infections, other autoimmune diseases, pregnancy or lactation were excluded. Clinical symptoms, serum thyroxine and TRAb, thyroid ultrasound, and orbital computed tomography formed the basis for the diagnoses. Ficoll-Paque density gradient centrifugation was used to isolate PBMCs from around 10 ml of fresh peripheral blood. Total RNA was extracted with Trizol reagent, and quality was checked on an Agilent 2100 Bioanalyzer.

As regards this clonotype: The target of this receptor is not known. Within one base of it there is no much larger clone, and no base qualities were kept.

Amplification of TCR beta CDR3 regions was carried out from RNA transcripts. A first-round RT-PCR of the TCR CDR3 used the HTBI primer set with the Qiagen OneStep RT-PCR kit. A second multiplex PCR round built the libraries, followed by size selection and purification. Sequencing of the libraries was done on an Illumina HiSeq2000 using paired-end 100 bp reads. Under the source paper's analysis protocol: SOAPnuke was used to process the raw data, with reads discarded if the reads contained adapters or uncalled bases, had a mean Phred below 15, or lacked an exact constant-primer or identifier match. COPE v1.2.5 was used to merge high-quality paired reads, and clonotypes were defined as unique nucleotide sequences. Clonotypes were aligned to IMGT TRBV, TRBD and TRBJ reference segments using MiTCR v1.1. Analysis was restricted to V-J combinations with a frequency above 0.0001, which covered 98% to 99.2% of repertoires. A TCS score was defined as the ratio of F50 (clonal expansion) to E x V (chaos), with BLOSUM62-based TCRdist applied between CDR3 peptides within each V-J. Welch's t-statistics and random forest reduced approximately 520 V-J features to under 15, which were used in a naive Bayes classifier (R e1071). TCRdb cleaned the public reads at Q25 with fastp, built clones with MiXCR and kept in-frame beta chains. CDR3 protein duplicates are merged, each entry listing the most common genes and DNA. These V and J calls rely on TCRdb rather than the paper's analysis. The sample includes about 520,000 distinct CDR3 sequences, with approximately 25% observed a single time. The ten largest clonotypes hold around 10% of the sample.

The investigation overall reported the following: Blood samples also contained most of the expanded thyroid clonotypes (frequency above 0.001), which suggests that blood repertoires may reflect thyroid immune responses. During validation, the model predicted progression to ophthalmopathy a median of approximately 6 months ahead of onset, with 60% to 71% sensitivity and less than 85% specificity. Sample size was not statistically predetermined, and blinding of investigators to group allocation was not performed. In cross-validation, a model built on a 13 V-J signature told ophthalmopathy apart from stable hyperthyroidism with under 90% sensitivity and about 81% specificity, and in testing the same model reached 80%/75%.

The V and J genes are TRBV7-9 and TRBJ2-7, with TRBD2 perhaps the D gene, on 7 matching bases. This receptor was obtained from a young woman with Graves' ophthalmopathy. The material sequenced was blood. CDR3 loop: CASRKGGDYEQYF. The nucleotides are TGTGCCAGCAGAAAAGGGGGGGACTACGAGCAGTACTTC.